The present entry profiles one TCR beta chain with its context. Trimming left V 5 bases short and J 3 bases short, with 14 bases between. The CDR3 consists of 14 residues. Germline-derived CDR1 and CDR2 are LNHDA and SQIVND (reference sequence). These data belong to a study of CD8 T cells in Susac syndrome. The overall study: There were Susac syndrome patients who were therapy-naive at blood draw, others on corticosteroids, and others on intravenous immunoglobulin alone.

It was with random hexamers that 0.5 to 1 ug RNA was reverse transcribed. Via MiXCR, TCRdb re-called the immunoSEQ multiplex PCR reads, giving one row per CDR3 protein. The repertoire includes 80,000 to 90,000 distinct CDR3 sequences, 95% of them detected once, and approximately 0.48% sits in the top ten. TCR beta sequencing covered blood CD8+ and CD4+ T cells. The chain is built from TRBV19 and TRBJ2-7, with D maybe TRBD1 (6 bases). This sequence originates from a human donor with Susac syndrome. Sequenced material: CD8+ T cells from PBMCs. The CDR3 nucleotides are TGTGCCAGTAGTTCTCTCTCGACAGGCTACGAGCAGTACTTC. This sequence encodes CASSSLSTGYEQYF.